This T cell receptor (beta chain) was recorded in a study of cytomegalovirus exposure and HLA in healthy donors. Comments on this clone: What it recognizes is unknown.

The PCR had 60 Vbeta and 13 Jbeta primers. The repertoire was sequenced with immunoSEQ multiplex PCR; TCRdb's copy has only in-frame clones and lacks some. The data show some 180,000 clones, with 76% seen just once and roughly 2.5% held by the top ten. With V trimmed by 6 bases and J by 6 bases, 4 bases remained unmatched. The CDR3 contains 14 residues. Germline assignment: CDR1 WSHSY and CDR2 SAAADI. General study findings and limits: One later analysis reportedly identified an Asian-associated ancestry cluster that showed fewer N-insertions than the roughly 600-donor mean. In an earlier analysis, in some 540 donors, most V segments appeared productive either ~87% or ~30% of the time. HLA-A and HLA-B allele assignments for most subjects were reportedly predicted accurately using TCR beta sequences.

The TCR sequence derives from a woman in her thirties in good health and CMV-seropositive. This rearrangement joins TRBV10-2 to TRBJ2-1; 11 nucleotides line up with TRBD2. Material for sequencing was PBMCs. The DNA of the CDR3 is TGCGCCAGCAGGGGACTAGCGGTACCCAATGAGCAGTTCTTC. It specifies CASRGLAVPNEQFF.